These 23 T cell receptor beta chains were all obtained from the same sample, sequenced in a study of T cells in localized non-small cell lung cancer. Sequencing was performed with immunoSEQ multiplex PCR; in TCRdb, only in-frame clones are kept and a portion is missing. Of fewer than 25,000 clones listed, roughly nine tenths are singletons. The sample consisted of peripheral blood, taken before any cancer treatment. The receptors were sampled from a woman aged 40 to 75 with stage I lung adenocarcinoma.

This clone was observed once. The CDR3 DNA reads TGCGCCAGCAGCCGAACGCGGGACAGGCAAGAGACCCAGTACTTC. This encodes CASSRTRDRQETQYF. The chain couples TRBV4-1 to TRBJ2-5; 8 bases match TRBD1. Germline CDR1 reads MGHRA; CDR2 reads YSYEKL. This CDR3 is 15 amino acids long. The junction had 6 bases not matched to a gene; V was cut back by 4 bases and J by 2 bases.

The CDR3 DNA reads as TGTGCCAGCAGTGAGCCGGCTAGCGGGGGGGCCGGGGAGCTGTTTTTT. It is translated as CASSEPASGGAGELFF. The chain employs TRBV6-1 and TRBJ2-2; TRBD2 agrees at 12 bases. J was trimmed by 6 bases and V by 3 bases; bases with no gene match: 5. This CDR3 has 16 residues. Germline CDR1 is MNHNS and CDR2 is SASEGT.

The genes are TRBV7-2 and TRBJ1-1; D unresolved. CDR3 size: 15 residues. Trimming removed 1 base at V and 0 bases at J, with 9 bases between. CDR1 is SGHTA and CDR2 is FQGNSA in the germline V gene. The CDR3 nucleotides read TGTGCCAGCAGCTTAGGAGGGAAGTTGAACACTGAAGCTTTCTTT. It translates to CASSLGGKLNTEAFF.

This chain connects TRBV18 to TRBJ1-3; D not certain. The V and J ends lost 6 bases and 4 bases respectively, with 10 bases between them. Germline values: CDR1 KGHSH, CDR2 LQKENI. The CDR3 totals 13 residues. The CDR3, as DNA: TGTGCCAGCTCTCTTCCGGGAGGAAACACCATATATTTT. This translates into CASSLPGGNTIYF.

The chain links TRBV7-9 to TRBJ2-1; the D gene is possibly TRBD1 (5 bases). V lost 1 base to trimming and J lost 2 bases, with 9 bases between them. From germline, CDR1 is SEHNR and CDR2 FQNEAQ (reference sequence). This CDR3 spans 15 amino acids. CDR3 amino acids: CASSLGQGAYNEQFF. The CDR3 DNA follows: TGTGCCAGCAGCTTAGGTCAGGGCGCCTACAATGAGCAGTTCTTC.

This clone was seen a single time. The rearrangement joins TRBV23-1 to TRBJ2-3, with D tentatively TRBD1 (6 bases). TRBV23-1 is recorded as an ORF, its role being uncertain. The CDR3 is 18 amino acids. The V and J ends lost 8 bases and 4 bases respectively, with 28 bases between them. The CDR3 DNA follows: TGCGCCAGCGAGCTTCGACGCCGGGACACACCAGAATCAGATACGCAGTATTTT. Protein product: CASELRRRDTPESDTQYF.

V usage is TRBV28 and J usage is TRBJ1-3, with D perhaps matching TRBD1 (5 bases). The V and J ends lost 2 bases and 2 bases respectively, with 19 bases between them. The CDR3 has 18 amino acids. Germline V CDR1 and CDR2: MDHEN, SYDVKM. CDR3 amino acids: CASSLILAGRGPGNTIYF. CDR3 nucleotides: TGTGCCAGCAGTTTAATATTGGCAGGGAGAGGCCCTGGAAACACCATATATTTT. The entire variable domain, with the rest obtained from reference TRBV28 and TRBJ1-3, is as follows: DVKVTQSSRYLVKRTGEKVFLECVQDMDHENMFWYRQDPGLGLRLIYFSYDVKMKEKGDIPEGYSVSREKKERFSLILESASTNQTSMYLCASSLILAGRGPGNTIYFGEGSWLTVV.

This chain links TRBV5-1 with TRBJ2-7; D remains ambiguous. The V end lost 6 bases, the J end lost 2 bases, and 9 bases lay between the germline ends. Germline values: CDR1 SGHRS, CDR2 YFSETQ. The CDR3 runs to 12 residues. CDR3 in amino acids: CASTSVPYEQYF. In nucleotides, the CDR3 is TGCGCCAGCACCTCGGTCCCCTACGAGCAGTACTTC.

This chain links TRBV15 with TRBJ1-5, with D possibly being TRBD1 (6 bases). Germline values: CDR1 LNHNV, CDR2 YYDKDF (reference sequence). V was shortened by 0 bases and J by 7 bases, with 13 bases between the two germline ends. This CDR3 has 15 residues. Here the CDR3 DNA reads TGTGCCACCAGCAGAGATCGAGGGGGGCTCCAGCCCCAGCATTTT. It yields the protein CATSRDRGGLQPQHF.

This chain uses TRBV4-3 with TRBJ2-1; a weak D match, TRBD2 (5 bases). CDR3 length: 15 amino acids. CDR1 and CDR2 (germline): LGHNA, YSLEER. The ends were cut back, 5 bases at V and 7 bases at J, with 18 bases in the middle. The DNA for the CDR3 is TGCGCCAGCAGCGGCGGGTTAGGTTTATATAATGAGCAGTTCTTC. It translates to CASSGGLGLYNEQFF.

This clone has just one count. This chain links TRBV9 with TRBJ2-5, with D unresolved. Germline V gives CDR1 SGDLS, CDR2 YYNGEE. The V and J ends lost 0 bases and 7 bases respectively, with 7 bases between them. This CDR3 is 12 amino acids long. The CDR3 sequence: CASSVATGTQYF. In nucleotides, the CDR3 is TGTGCCAGCAGCGTAGCTACCGGGACCCAGTACTTC.

J is TRBJ2-3 and V is TRBV5-1; TRBD2 aligns across 8 bases. The germline V gene has CDR1 SGHRS and CDR2 YFSETQ. The length of the CDR3 is 15 residues. Trimming cost V 0 bases and J 6 bases; bases outside gene matches: 6. CDR3 DNA: TGCGCCAGCAGCTTGGCCGTTGGCGGGGGGGATACGCAGTATTTT. As protein: CASSLAVGGGDTQYF.

The chain carries TRBV11-2 and TRBJ2-3, with 7 nucleotides matching TRBD1. The CDR3 consists of 13 residues. The trim removed 7 bases at V and 4 bases at J, leaving 5 bases unmatched. In germline, CDR1 is SGHAT, CDR2 FQNNGV. In DNA, the CDR3 is TGTGCCAGCACCTCAGGGGGTCCAGATACGCAGTATTTT. This encodes CASTSGGPDTQYF.

The gene calls are TRBV6-5 and TRBJ1-4, with 11 bases aligning to TRBD1. Trimming cost V 4 bases and J 10 bases; bases outside gene matches: 5. CDR3 length equals 14 residues. Germline V lookup: CDR1 MNHEY, CDR2 SVGAGI. CDR3 DNA: TGTGCCAGCAGTTTAGGACAGGGGGCGGGAAAACTGTTTTTT. Its protein product is CASSLGQGAGKLFF.

V usage is TRBV29-1 and J usage is TRBJ2-1; 9 bases map to TRBD1. Germline CDR1 and CDR2: SQVTM and ANQGSEA. The CDR3 is 12 amino acids. The V gene end was trimmed by 6 bases and the J gene end by 7 bases; junction bases not matched to a gene: 4. CDR3 loop: CSVWDRENEQFF. DNA of the CDR3: TGCAGCGTATGGGACAGGGAAAATGAGCAGTTCTTC.

This rearrangement joins TRBV7-2 to TRBJ2-7; 9 positions match TRBD1. The CDR3 has 14 residues. Germline assignment: CDR1 SGHTA and CDR2 FQGNSA. Germline trimming cut 5 bases from V and 4 bases from J; bases unmatched to any gene: 6. The CDR3: CASSIGTGSYEQYF. The CDR3 DNA sequence: TGTGCCAGCAGCATTGGGACAGGGTCGTACGAGCAGTACTTC.

The chain combines TRBV5-1 with TRBJ2-7; 7 bases line up with TRBD1. This CDR3 region has 14 residues. Trimming took 3 bases from V and 5 from J; bases not matched to a gene: 8. Per germline, CDR1 SGHRS and CDR2 YFSETQ. The CDR3 loop reads CASSSGQVMNEQYF. The CDR3 region has the DNA TGCGCCAGCAGCTCCGGACAGGTCATGAACGAGCAGTACTTC.

The chain uses TRBV29-1 and TRBJ2-7, with a tentative D call TRBD2 (6 bases). Looked up from germline, CDR1 is SQVTM and CDR2 is ANQGSEA. This CDR3 is 12 amino acids long. The V and J ends lost 4 bases and 5 bases respectively, with 12 bases between them. The CDR3, as DNA: TGCAGCGTTGTGTCCGGGGGACACGAGCAGTACTTC. Translation gives CSVVSGGHEQYF.

This chain joins TRBV11-1 and TRBJ2-7; D gene ambiguous. V lost 1 base, J lost 2 bases, and 9 bases lay in between. This CDR3 contains 14 residues. The germline CDR1 and CDR2 sequences are SGHAT and FQDESV (reference sequence). Written as DNA, the CDR3 is TGTGCCAGCAGCTTAGAACAGCGAACCTACGAGCAGTACTTC. Translation: CASSLEQRTYEQYF.

The sample holds one count of this clone. The chain couples TRBV28 to TRBJ2-7; D is possibly TRBD1 (6 bases). The V gene lost 5 bases and the J gene lost 6 bases, with 14 bases spanning the gap. CDR3 size: 13 residues. The germline V gene has CDR1 MDHEN and CDR2 SYDVKM. The CDR3 coding sequence is TGTGCCAGCAGTACCGGACAGTACCGCGAGCAGTACTTC. Translating it yields CASSTGQYREQYF.

The CDR3 loop is CASSHRDRRNSPLHF. CDR3 DNA: TGTGCCAGCAGCCACAGGGACAGACGGAATTCACCCCTCCACTTT. This chain connects TRBV7-2 to TRBJ1-6; 7 bases line up with TRBD1. The germline V gene encodes CDR1 SGHTA and CDR2 FQGNSA. The CDR3 length is 15 residues. V lost 5 bases and J lost 7; bases outside the gene matches: 8.

The chain uses TRBV4-3 and TRBJ2-7, with D unresolved. The CDR3 consists of 15 residues. Trimming took off 0 bases at V and 3 bases at J, with 12 bases between the two ends. From germline, CDR1 is LGHNA and CDR2 YSLEER. The CDR3 sequence is CASSQEVGRYYEQYF. For the CDR3, the DNA is TGCGCCAGCAGCCAAGAGGTTGGCCGATACTACGAGCAGTACTTC.

This chain joins TRBV12-5 and TRBJ1-6; D gene ambiguous. Germline V gene sequence: CDR1 LGHNT, CDR2 FRNRAP. The CDR3 extends over 16 amino acids. The ends were cut back, 6 bases at V and 5 bases at J, with 17 bases in the middle. The CDR3 sequence: CASGPTVGSNNSPLHF. The CDR3 DNA sequence: TGTGCTAGTGGCCCAACCGTCGGATCGAATAATTCACCCCTCCACTTT.